These 27 T cell receptor beta chains originate from one sample sequenced in a study of blood T cell repertoires in COVID-19. Sequencing was performed with immunoSEQ multiplex PCR; in TCRdb, only in-frame clones are kept and a portion is missing. The sample includes fewer than 85,000 clones, about 76% of them seen just once. Sequencing was carried out using peripheral blood. These receptors were obtained from a woman older than 75 with active or convalescent COVID-19.

The chain carries TRBV9 and TRBJ1-6; D is undetermined. CDR3 size: 16 residues. V lost 4 bases, J lost 6 bases, and 17 bases lay in between. The germline gives CDR1 SGDLS, CDR2 YYNGEE. The CDR3 sequence: CASSPRVGPLNSPLHF. The CDR3 DNA reads as TGTGCCAGCAGCCCGCGGGTAGGCCCCCTTAATTCACCCCTCCACTTT.

The chain is built from TRBV2 and TRBJ2-5; TRBD2 agrees at 10 bases. V lost 8 bases to trimming and J lost 2 bases; unmatched junction nucleotides: 8. Germline V gene data show CDR1 as SNHLY and CDR2 as FYNNEI. The CDR3 consists of 15 residues. The CDR3 DNA follows: TGTGCCAGCGGGCGGACTAGCGGTCCTCAAGAGACCCAGTACTTC. This encodes CASGRTSGPQETQYF.

The chain recombines TRBV9 with TRBJ1-2, with a possible D match to TRBD1 (6 bases). CDR1 and CDR2 from the germline V gene are SGDLS and YYNGEE. The CDR3 has 16 amino acids. The V end was cut by 3 bases, the J end by 2 bases, with 17 bases between. Here the CDR3 reads CASSARLQGRNYGYTF. As DNA, the CDR3 is TGTGCCAGCAGCGCGCGATTACAGGGACGAAACTATGGCTACACCTTC.

The V gene is TRBV6-2 or TRBV6-3, the J gene TRBJ1-1, with D unresolved. The length of the CDR3 is 14 residues. CDR1 MNHEY and CDR2 SVGEGT come from the germline V gene. The ends were cut back, 0 bases at V and 5 bases at J, with 10 bases in the middle. CDR3 nucleotides: TGTGCCAGCAGTTACTCCGCGGGGAAAACTGAAGCTTTCTTT. Its translation: CASSYSAGKTEAFF.

The V and J genes are TRBV6-4 and TRBJ2-1; 10 bases are a match to TRBD2. CDR1 and CDR2 from the germline V gene are MRHNA and SNTAGT. Trimming removed 0 bases from V and 4 bases from J; junction bases left unmatched: 6. The CDR3 is 17 amino acids. The CDR3 sequence is CASSDSAGGLKYNEQFF. The CDR3 bases are TGTGCCAGCAGTGACTCAGCGGGGGGGCTCAAATACAATGAGCAGTTCTTC.

The rearrangement links TRBV4-1 to TRBJ1-2; D is uncertain. Trimming stripped 6 bases from V and 8 bases from J, with 16 bases between. Germline V gene lookup returns CDR1 MGHRA and CDR2 YSYEKL. The CDR3 length is 13 residues. CDR3 protein: CASSPSGVLGYTF. The CDR3 DNA sequence: TGCGCCAGCAGTCCGTCCGGTGTATTAGGCTACACCTTC.

The chain is built from TRBV10-3 and TRBJ2-7; 7 nucleotides line up with TRBD1. The length of the CDR3 is 14 residues. Germline V gene lookup returns CDR1 ENHRY and CDR2 SYGVKD. V shed 8 bases and J 1 base; nucleotides not matched to a gene: 8. This chain's CDR3 is CAIGPGQSSYEQYF. DNA for the CDR3: TGTGCCATCGGACCGGGACAGAGTTCCTACGAGCAGTACTTC.

The chain uses TRBV11-3 and TRBJ2-1, with D perhaps matching TRBD1 (6 bases). Trimming took off 6 bases at V and 6 bases at J, with 21 bases between the two ends. The CDR3 runs to 16 residues. Germline loops: CDR1 SGHNT, CDR2 YENEEA. This CDR3 is CASSFGEQGSPNEQFF. CDR3 nucleotide sequence: TGTGCCAGCAGTTTCGGGGAACAGGGCTCCCCCAATGAGCAGTTCTTC.

The chain couples TRBV29-1 to TRBJ1-1; no clear D gene. This CDR3 spans 14 amino acids. Germline CDR1 SQVTM, CDR2 ANQGSEA. V lost 0 bases and J 0 bases, leaving 8 bases between the germline ends. The CDR3 region is CSVEDKELNTEAFF. The DNA of the CDR3 is TGCAGCGTTGAAGATAAGGAGTTGAACACTGAAGCTTTCTTT.

This sequence joins TRBV27 and TRBJ1-1; D is ambiguous. Trimming removed 3 bases from V and 4 bases from J, with 9 bases in between. The CDR3 spans 13 residues. In germline, CDR1 is MNHEY, CDR2 SMNVEV (reference sequence). CDR3 loop: CASSFSFITEAFF. In nucleotides, the CDR3 is TGTGCCAGCAGTTTTAGCTTCATCACTGAAGCTTTCTTT.

In its sample, this clone was seen a few times. V usage is TRBV27 and J usage is TRBJ2-1; D is perhaps TRBD2 (6 bases). V lost 7 bases, J lost 7 bases, and 20 bases lay in between. CDR3 length: 15 amino acids. Germline CDR1 MNHEY, CDR2 SMNVEV (reference sequence). CDR3 amino acids: CASTRAPMEGNEQFF. DNA for the CDR3: TGTGCCAGCACCAGAGCCCCGATGGAGGGGAATGAGCAGTTCTTC.

V gene TRBV19 combines with J gene TRBJ2-5; D gene uncertain. V lost 7 bases and J lost 5, with 14 bases in between. This CDR3 is built from 13 residues. The V gene's germline CDR1 is LNHDA and CDR2 SQIVND (reference sequence). This CDR3 reads CASKGGIWETQYF. CDR3 DNA sequence: TGTGCCAGTAAAGGCGGTATATGGGAGACCCAGTACTTC.

The chain couples TRBV21-1 to TRBJ2-7; TRBD1 reflects the table's D call only, with no check against the DNA. TRBV21-1 is reported as a pseudogene. This CDR3 spans 20 amino acids. This CDR3 reads CASSKVWDRPNARGSYEQYF. CDR3 sequence (DNA): TGTGCCAGCAGCAAAGTTTGGGACAGGCCGAACGCAAGGGGCTCCTACGAGCAGTACTTC.

The CDR3 DNA reads TGTGCCAGCAGTGAAGGACTAGCGGGGGGTCAGGAGACCCAGTACTTC. Translating it yields CASSEGLAGGQETQYF. The chain carries TRBV6-1 and TRBJ2-5; 13 bases line up with TRBD2. The CDR3 extends over 16 amino acids. V was pared by 1 base and J by 5 bases, with 4 bases of the junction left unmatched. Germline V gene sequence: CDR1 MNHNS, CDR2 SASEGT.

The gene calls are TRBV6-5 and TRBJ1-3; no clear D gene. V lost 8 bases and J 6 bases, leaving 14 bases between the germline ends. The CDR3 is 13 amino acids. Germline lookup yields CDR1 MNHEY and CDR2 SVGAGI. This CDR3 is CASREGSENTIYF. Here the CDR3 DNA reads TGTGCCAGCCGGGAGGGATCGGAAAACACCATATATTTT.

The V call is TRBV27, the J call TRBJ2-2, with D tentatively TRBD2 (6 bases). The CDR3 has 14 amino acids. V was clipped by 5 bases and J by 5 bases, with 12 bases between them. Germline CDR1 and CDR2: MNHEY and SMNVEV (reference sequence). Written as DNA, the CDR3 is TGTGCCAGCAGTCGGGACTTTTCAACCGGGGAGCTGTTTTTT. This gives the protein CASSRDFSTGELFF.

This clone was observed a handful of times. The chain has TRBV10-2 and TRBJ2-1, with 7 bases aligning to TRBD2. The length of the CDR3 is 15 residues. Looked up from germline, CDR1 is WSHSY and CDR2 is SAAADI. J was trimmed by 7 bases and V by 0 bases; bases with no gene match: 6. This chain's CDR3 is CASSESWGGWNEQFF. DNA of the CDR3: TGCGCCAGCAGTGAGTCGTGGGGGGGATGGAATGAGCAGTTCTTC.

The rearrangement uses TRBV5-1 and TRBJ2-5, with D uncertain. V gave up 1 base and J gave up 0 bases, with 7 bases separating them. CDR3 length: 14 amino acids. Per the germline V gene, CDR1 is SGHRS and CDR2 is YFSETQ. CDR3 protein: CASSLSRYQETQYF. As DNA, the CDR3 is TGCGCCAGCAGCTTGTCGCGATACCAAGAGACCCAGTACTTC.

This chain links TRBV15 with TRBJ1-1, with D possibly TRBD1 on 6 matching bases. Germline V gene lookup returns CDR1 LNHNV and CDR2 YYDKDF (reference sequence). The CDR3 length is 14 residues. V was trimmed by 0 bases and J by 5 bases, leaving 10 bases between them. The CDR3 here is CATSRDRGGTEAFF. In DNA, the CDR3 is TGTGCCACCAGCAGAGACAGGGGAGGGACTGAAGCTTTCTTT. Together with reference TRBV15 and TRBJ1-1, the CDR3 gives the full variable domain: DAMVIQNPRYQVTQFGKPVTLSCSQTLNHNVMYWYQQKSSQAPKLLFHYYDKDFNNEADTPDNFQSRRPNTSFCFLDIRSPGLGDTAMYLCATSRDRGGTEAFFGQGTRLTVV.

The V and J genes are TRBV12-5 and TRBJ2-1, with D perhaps TRBD1 (6 bases). Per germline, CDR1 LGHNT and CDR2 FRNRAP. Deletions cut 3 bases from V and 9 bases from J, with 12 bases between. This CDR3 contains 13 residues. The CDR3 is CASGLTGWGEQFF. The CDR3 DNA is TGTGCTAGTGGTTTAACAGGGTGGGGTGAGCAGTTCTTC.

The chain joins TRBV7-2 to TRBJ1-1; D gene unclear. Trimming took 6 bases from V and 4 from J, leaving 12 bases between them. The CDR3 runs to 13 residues. Per the germline V gene, CDR1 is SGHTA and CDR2 is FQGNSA. The CDR3 DNA sequence: TGTGCCAGCAGTAGCTTGATGGGCACTGAAGCTTTCTTT. Its protein is CASSSLMGTEAFF.

This clone has ten or more counts. This sequence joins TRBV30 and TRBJ2-7; maybe TRBD2 (7 bases). The CDR3 spans 14 residues. Between the trimmed V and J ends, which lost 1 base and 2 bases, there was a span of 12 bases. Looked up from germline, CDR1 is GTSNPN and CDR2 is SVGIG (reference sequence). CDR3 DNA: TGTGCCTGGAGTGATGCGGGGGCCACCTACGAGCAGTACTTC. Its translation is CAWSDAGATYEQYF.

The chain has TRBV5-1 and TRBJ2-7; D is unresolved. The CDR3 runs 15 residues. CDR1 SGHRS and CDR2 YFSETQ come from the germline V gene. The ends were cut back, 3 bases at V and 2 bases at J, with 15 bases in the middle. CDR3 bases: TGCGCCAGCAGCTGGTCGGGTCCAGAGACCTACGAGCAGTACTTC. Translating it yields CASSWSGPETYEQYF.

V and J are TRBV30 and TRBJ2-7; maybe TRBD1 (6 bases). The CDR3 loop spans 13 amino acids. The germline V and J ends were trimmed by 2 bases and 3 bases, with 11 bases remaining between them. Germline V gene lookup returns CDR1 GTSNPN and CDR2 SVGIG (reference sequence). In DNA form, the CDR3 reads TGTGCCTGGAGTCCAGGGGACAACTACGAGCAGTACTTC. Amino acids: CAWSPGDNYEQYF.

This clone has just one count. CDR3 amino acids: CASSVFPGTGTGELFF. The CDR3 DNA follows: TGCGCCAGCAGCGTCTTTCCCGGGACAGGGACCGGGGAGCTGTTTTTT. The rearrangement joins TRBV5-1 to TRBJ2-2; 9 bases are a match to TRBD1. Germline V gene sequence: CDR1 SGHRS, CDR2 YFSETQ. V gave up 4 bases and J gave up 5 bases; unmatched junction bases: 9. The CDR3 contains 16 residues. Full variable domain (remainder filled in from reference TRBV5-1 and TRBJ2-2): KAGVTQTPRYLIKTRGQQVTLSCSPISGHRSVSWYQQTPGQGLQFLFEYFSETQRNKGNFPGRFSGRQFSNSRSEMNVSTLELGDSALYLCASSVFPGTGTGELFFGEGSRLTVL.

The CDR3 sequence is CASSQDLTGAPGNEQFF. The CDR3 DNA follows: TGCGCCAGCAGCCAAGATCTGACAGGGGCCCCGGGGAATGAGCAGTTCTTC. This chain joins TRBV4-3 and TRBJ2-1; 8 nucleotides line up with TRBD1. CDR1 and CDR2 from the germline V gene are LGHNA and YSLEER. The CDR3 runs to 17 residues. V shed 0 bases and J 7 bases; nucleotides not matched to a gene: 11.

This rearrangement joins TRBV11-2 to TRBJ1-1; D possibly corresponds to TRBD1 (5 bases). The germline V and J ends were trimmed by 1 base and 2 bases, with 14 bases remaining between them. This CDR3 region has 16 residues. CDR1 and CDR2 from the germline V gene are SGHAT and FQNNGV. The chain's CDR3 is CASSLVLLGVNTEAFF. The CDR3 DNA follows: TGTGCCAGCAGCTTAGTTCTGTTAGGGGTTAACACTGAAGCTTTCTTT.